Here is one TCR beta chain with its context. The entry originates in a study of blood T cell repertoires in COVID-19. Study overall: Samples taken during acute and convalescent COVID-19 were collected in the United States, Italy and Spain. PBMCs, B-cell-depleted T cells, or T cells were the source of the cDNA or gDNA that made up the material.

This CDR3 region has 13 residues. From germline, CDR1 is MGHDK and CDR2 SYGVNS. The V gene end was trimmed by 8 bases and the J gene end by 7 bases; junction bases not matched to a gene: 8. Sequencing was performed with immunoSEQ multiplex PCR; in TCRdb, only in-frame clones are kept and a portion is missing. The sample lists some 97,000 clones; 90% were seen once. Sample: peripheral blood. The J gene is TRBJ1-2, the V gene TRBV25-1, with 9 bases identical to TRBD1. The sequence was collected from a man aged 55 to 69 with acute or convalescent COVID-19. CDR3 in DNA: TGTGCCAGCGGCCGGGACAGGGCCATTGGCTACACCTTC. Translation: CASGRDRAIGYTF.